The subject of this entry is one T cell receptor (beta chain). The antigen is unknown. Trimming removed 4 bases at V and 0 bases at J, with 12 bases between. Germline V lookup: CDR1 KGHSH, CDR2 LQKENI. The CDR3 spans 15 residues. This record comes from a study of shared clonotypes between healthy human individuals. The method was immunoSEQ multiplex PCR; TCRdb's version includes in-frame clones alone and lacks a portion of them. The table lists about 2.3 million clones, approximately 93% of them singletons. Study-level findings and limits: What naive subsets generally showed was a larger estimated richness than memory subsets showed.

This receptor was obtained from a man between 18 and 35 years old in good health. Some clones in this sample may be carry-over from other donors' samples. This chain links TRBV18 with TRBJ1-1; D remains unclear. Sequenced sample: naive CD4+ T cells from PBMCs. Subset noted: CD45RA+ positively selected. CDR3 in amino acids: CASSRGLILNTEAFF. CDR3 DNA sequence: TGTGCCAGCTCACGAGGACTGATTTTGAACACTGAAGCTTTCTTT.